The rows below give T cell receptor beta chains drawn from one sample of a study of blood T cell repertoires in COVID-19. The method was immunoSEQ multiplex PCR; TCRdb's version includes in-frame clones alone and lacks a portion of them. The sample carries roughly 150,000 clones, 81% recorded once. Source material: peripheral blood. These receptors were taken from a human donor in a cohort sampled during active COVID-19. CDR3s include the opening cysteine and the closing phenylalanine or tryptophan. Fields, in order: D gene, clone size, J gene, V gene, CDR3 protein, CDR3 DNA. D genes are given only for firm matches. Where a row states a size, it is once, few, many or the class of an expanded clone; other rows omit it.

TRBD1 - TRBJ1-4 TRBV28 CASRPGQGALANEKLFF TGTGCCAGCAGGCCAGGACAGGGGGCGTTGGCTAATGAAAAACTGTTTTTT
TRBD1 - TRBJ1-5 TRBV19 CASSKRGRSNQPQHF TGTGCCAGTAGTAAGAGGGGGCGAAGCAATCAGCCCCAGCATTTT
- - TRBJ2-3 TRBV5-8 CASSLREPDTQYF TGTGCCAGCAGCTTGAGAGAGCCAGATACGCAGTATTTT
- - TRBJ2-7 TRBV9 CASSVGTGEQYF TGTGCCAGCAGCGTAGGAACGGGCGAGCAGTACTTC
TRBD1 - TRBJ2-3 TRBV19 CASRDRGRGSTDTQYF TGTGCCAGTAGGGACAGGGGACGAGGGAGCACAGATACGCAGTATTTT
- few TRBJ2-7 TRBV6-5 CASSYSRVGGRQEQYF TGTGCCAGCAGTTACTCCCGAGTTGGCGGACGACAGGAGCAGTACTTC
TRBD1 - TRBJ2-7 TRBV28 CASSFGTGNRHEQYF TGTGCCAGCAGTTTTGGGACAGGTAATCGCCACGAGCAGTACTTC
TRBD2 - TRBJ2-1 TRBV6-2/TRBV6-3 CASSYSSAGGQNEQFF TGTGCCAGCAGTTACTCGTCGGCGGGGGGTCAAAATGAGCAGTTCTTC
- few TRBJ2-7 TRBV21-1 CASRPPERDRVNSYEQYF TGTGCCAGCAGACCCCCTGAGCGGGACAGGGTCAACTCCTACGAGCAGTACTTC
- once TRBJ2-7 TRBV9 CASSPHRGTYEQYF TGTGCCAGCAGCCCCCACCGGGGAACCTACGAGCAGTACTTC
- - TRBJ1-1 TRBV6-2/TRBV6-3 CASSYPHSTRDSEAFF TGTGCCAGCAGTTACCCCCACTCTACTCGCGACTCTGAAGCTTTCTTT
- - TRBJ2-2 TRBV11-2 CASRLSGVRGSTGELFF TGTGCCAGCAGGCTGTCCGGGGTGCGGGGTTCAACCGGGGAGCTGTTTTTT
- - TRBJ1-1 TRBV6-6 CASSYEPILSFAEAFF TGTGCCAGCAGTTACGAGCCCATTTTATCTTTCGCTGAAGCTTTCTTT
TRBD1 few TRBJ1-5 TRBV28 CASSWATGTLQPQHF TGTGCCAGCAGTTGGGCGACAGGGACACTTCAGCCCCAGCATTTT
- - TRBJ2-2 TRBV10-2 CASRASGNGELFF TGCGCCAGCAGGGCCTCGGGAAACGGGGAGCTGTTTTTT
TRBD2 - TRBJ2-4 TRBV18 CASSPRTSGLAKNIQYF TGTGCCAGCTCCCCCCGGACTAGCGGGCTAGCCAAAAACATTCAGTACTTC
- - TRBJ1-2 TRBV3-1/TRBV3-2 CASSQGTRGNYGYTF TGTGCCAGCAGCCAAGGGACGAGGGGGAACTATGGCTACACCTTC
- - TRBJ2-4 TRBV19 CASSSPGGRRTKNIQYF TGTGCCAGTAGCTCTCCTGGAGGGAGGCGAACCAAAAACATTCAGTACTTC
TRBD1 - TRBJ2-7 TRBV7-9 CASSDPGTVSSYEQYF TGTGCCAGCAGCGACCCCGGGACAGTGAGCTCCTACGAGCAGTACTTC
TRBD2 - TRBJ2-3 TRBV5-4 CASSSRLAGSTDTQYF TGTGCCAGCAGTTCCAGACTAGCGGGGAGCACAGATACGCAGTATTTT
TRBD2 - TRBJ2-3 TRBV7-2 CASTSLRGGSDTQYF TGTGCCAGCACCAGTTTGCGGGGGGGCTCAGATACGCAGTATTTT
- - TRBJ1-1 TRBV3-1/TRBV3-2 CASSQVSSGTTWNTEAFF TGTGCCAGCAGCCAGGTAAGCTCCGGGACAACTTGGAACACTGAAGCTTTCTTT
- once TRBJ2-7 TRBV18 CASSPGGGPYEQYF TGTGCCAGCTCACCAGGGGGCGGCCCCTACGAGCAGTACTTC
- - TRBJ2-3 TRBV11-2 CATTPGRAGDTQYF TGTGCCACCACCCCGGGCAGGGCGGGGGATACGCAGTATTTT
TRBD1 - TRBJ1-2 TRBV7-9 CASSSGFDRGLLYYGYTF TGTGCCAGCAGCTCCGGGTTCGACAGGGGGCTCCTTTACTATGGCTACACCTTC
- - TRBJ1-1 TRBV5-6 CASSRAPDRMNTEAFF TGTGCCAGCAGCCGGGCCCCCGACAGGATGAACACTGAAGCTTTCTTT
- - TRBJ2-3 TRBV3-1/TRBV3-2 CASSRLATDTQYF TGTGCCAGCAGCCGGCTAGCAACAGATACGCAGTATTTT
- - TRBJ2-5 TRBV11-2 CASSLEGGTQYF TGTGCCAGCAGCTTAGAGGGGGGGACCCAGTACTTC
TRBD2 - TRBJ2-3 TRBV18 CASSPRSGRPSHSTDTQYF TGTGCCAGCTCACCACGTAGCGGGAGGCCTAGCCATAGCACAGATACGCAGTATTTT
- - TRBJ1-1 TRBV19 CASSWASPMNTEAFF TGTGCCAGTAGTTGGGCGTCACCTATGAACACTGAAGCTTTCTTT
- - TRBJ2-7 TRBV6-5 CASRPGQTNYEQYF TGTGCCAGCAGGCCCGGACAGACTAACTACGAGCAGTACTTC
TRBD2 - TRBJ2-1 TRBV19 CATSSSGGRVNEQFF TGTGCCACCTCCTCTAGCGGGGGGCGGGTGAATGAGCAGTTCTTC
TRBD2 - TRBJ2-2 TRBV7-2 CASRPGGTGELFF TGTGCCAGCAGACCGGGGGGTACCGGGGAGCTGTTTTTT
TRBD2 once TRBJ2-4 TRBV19 CASRLAGGGNIQYF TGTGCCAGTAGGCTAGCGGGAGGTGGGAACATTCAGTACTTC
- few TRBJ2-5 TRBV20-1 CSASASPQETQYF TGCAGTGCTAGTGCTAGCCCCCAAGAGACCCAGTACTTC
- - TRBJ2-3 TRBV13 CASSLGLAADTQYF TGTGCCAGCAGCTTAGGGCTAGCCGCAGATACGCAGTATTTT
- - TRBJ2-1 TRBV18 CASSPDRNNEQFF TGTGCCAGCTCACCAGACAGAAACAATGAGCAGTTCTTC
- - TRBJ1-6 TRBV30 CACFPLVGSPLHF TGTGCCTGCTTCCCACTGGTGGGCTCACCCCTCCACTTT